This TCR beta chain stems from a study of shared clonotypes between healthy human individuals. Turning to the study itself: Each donor contributed plates that comprised three CD4 naive, three CD4 memory, two CD8 naive and one CD8 memory. Study-level points and caveats: Clonotypes that were shared across a handful of donors made up around 5% of naive CD4 clonotypes. Clonotypes shared by all four sorted-subset donors had higher generation probabilities than non-shared clonotypes.

J gave up 0 bases and V 4 bases, and 11 bases lay outside the gene matches. Per the germline V gene, CDR1 is ENHRY and CDR2 is SYGVKD. The CDR3 length is 17 residues. Using immunoSEQ multiplex PCR, the repertoire was profiled, and TCRdb retains in-frame clones only, with some absent. The data show some 1,100,000 clones, with about 80% seen just once and about 0.52% held by the top ten. CD4+ cells yielded CD45RA+ naive and CD45RA-negative memory subsets. On this clone itself: Its antigen is not identified.

This rearrangement joins TRBV10-3 to TRBJ1-1; 7 bases are shared with TRBD1. This TCR came from a man between 18 and 35 years old in good health. Some clones in this sample may be carry-over from other donors' samples. Input material: memory CD4+ T cells from PBMCs. The subset: CD45RA-negative fraction. In nucleotides, the CDR3 is TGTGCCATCAGTGGGCCCCGGACAGGCGGGATGAACACTGAAGCTTTCTTT. This encodes CAISGPRTGGMNTEAFF.